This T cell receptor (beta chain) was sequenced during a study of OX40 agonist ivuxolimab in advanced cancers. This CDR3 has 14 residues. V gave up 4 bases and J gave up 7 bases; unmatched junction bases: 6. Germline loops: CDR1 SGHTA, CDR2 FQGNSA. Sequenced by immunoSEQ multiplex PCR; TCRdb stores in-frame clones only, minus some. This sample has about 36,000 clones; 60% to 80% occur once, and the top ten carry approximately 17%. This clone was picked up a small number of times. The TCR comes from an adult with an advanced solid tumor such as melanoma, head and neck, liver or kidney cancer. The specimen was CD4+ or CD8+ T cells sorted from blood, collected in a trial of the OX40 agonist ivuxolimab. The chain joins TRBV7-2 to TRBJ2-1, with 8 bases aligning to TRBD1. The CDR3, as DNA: TGTGCCAGCAGCTGGGGACAGGTTGGGAATGAGCAGTTCTTC. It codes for CASSWGQVGNEQFF.